Listed here are 9 T cell receptor beta chains from one sample, sequenced in a study of cytomegalovirus exposure and HLA in healthy donors. PCR amplification relied on 60 Vbeta primers (plus 13 Jbeta primers). Sequenced by immunoSEQ multiplex PCR; TCRdb stores in-frame clones only, minus some. The sample shows 150,000 or so clones, about 74% of them seen only once. The specimen sequenced was PBMCs. Receptors originate from a young man in good health and CMV-seropositive.

The V call is TRBV5-1, the J call TRBJ2-3; D is perhaps TRBD1 (6 bases). This CDR3 spans 14 amino acids. The V end lost 2 bases, the J end lost 6 bases, and 13 bases lay between the germline ends. Germline V lookup: CDR1 SGHRS, CDR2 YFSETQ. The CDR3: CASSFARTVDTQYF. The CDR3 DNA reads as TGCGCCAGCAGCTTCGCGCGGACAGTCGATACGCAGTATTTT.

Here the CDR3 DNA reads TGTGCCAGCAGTTCATCAGGGTATCGGGATGGCTACACCTTC. It is translated as CASSSSGYRDGYTF. V gene TRBV28 combines with J gene TRBJ1-2, with D possibly matching TRBD1 (5 bases). Trimming stripped 4 bases from V and 6 bases from J, with 15 bases between. Per germline, CDR1 MDHEN and CDR2 SYDVKM. The CDR3 covers 14 residues.

For the CDR3, the DNA is TGTGCCAGTCAGGGGTCGTGGACCCAGTACTTC. Encoded protein: CASQGSWTQYF. This sequence joins TRBV7-9 and TRBJ2-5, with a tentative D call TRBD1 (6 bases). Trimming cost V 9 bases and J 7 bases, with 12 bases left between them. Germline V lookup: CDR1 SEHNR, CDR2 FQNEAQ (reference sequence). There are 11 residues in the CDR3.

The chain carries TRBV15 and TRBJ1-4; TRBD1 is a possible D gene (5 bases). Trimming removed 5 bases from V and 7 bases from J, with 11 bases in between. Germline-derived CDR1 and CDR2 are LNHNV and YYDKDF (reference sequence). This CDR3 has 13 amino acids. The DNA for the CDR3 is TGTGCCACCAGCCCCTCCGACAGTGAAAAACTGTTTTTT. Its protein is CATSPSDSEKLFF.

V gene TRBV28 combines with J gene TRBJ1-1; no reliable D call. Germline CDR1 MDHEN, CDR2 SYDVKM. The CDR3 length is 15 residues. With 1 base removed from V and 0 bases from J, the gap between germline ends came to 9 bases. Written as DNA, the CDR3 is TGTGCCAGCAGTTTATACGGCGGGGTGAACACTGAAGCTTTCTTT. Its protein is CASSLYGGVNTEAFF.

The chain recombines TRBV4-3 with TRBJ2-1, with 8 positions matching TRBD2. Trimming at V came to 0 bases and at J to 2 bases, leaving 0 bases not matched to a gene. The CDR3 consists of 15 residues. Germline-derived CDR1 and CDR2 are LGHNA and YSLEER. This CDR3 is CASSQEAGAYNEQFF. CDR3 DNA sequence: TGCGCCAGCAGCCAAGAAGCGGGAGCCTACAATGAGCAGTTCTTC.

The rearrangement links TRBV11-2 to TRBJ2-5, with D possibly being TRBD1 (6 bases). Per germline, CDR1 SGHAT and CDR2 FQNNGV. V lost 5 bases to trimming and J lost 1 base, with 14 bases between them. The CDR3 contains 15 residues. The CDR3 spells CASSRRTAFQETQYF. CDR3 sequence (DNA): TGTGCCAGCAGCCGAAGGACAGCATTCCAAGAGACCCAGTACTTC. Variable domain in full (rest from reference TRBV11-2 and TRBJ2-5): EAGVAQSPRYKIIEKRQSVAFWCNPISGHATLYWYQQILGQGPKLLIQFQNNGVVDDSQLPKDRFSAERLKGVDSTLKIQPAKLEDSAVYLCASSRRTAFQETQYFGPGTRLLVL.

This clone was seen just once. The V gene is TRBV5-1, the J gene TRBJ2-1, with 12 bases that match TRBD2. The V and J ends lost 4 bases and 5 bases, in that order; junction bases with no gene match: 7. Germline V lookup: CDR1 SGHRS, CDR2 YFSETQ. The CDR3 covers 16 residues. The CDR3 DNA is TGCGCCAGCAGCCTCCTAGCGGGAGGGCCTAACAATGAGCAGTTCTTC. As protein: CASSLLAGGPNNEQFF.

This chain connects TRBV5-4 to TRBJ2-1, with D perhaps matching TRBD2 (6 bases). Trimming removed 4 bases at V and 0 bases at J, with 17 bases between. The V gene's germline CDR1 is SGHNT and CDR2 YYREEE (reference sequence). CDR3 size: 17 residues. The CDR3 spells CASSTPSTGGSYNEQFF. The CDR3 coding sequence is TGTGCCAGCAGCACACCATCCACCGGGGGCTCCTACAATGAGCAGTTCTTC.